The rows below give T cell receptor beta chains drawn from one sample of a study of T cell responses to AZD1222 COVID-19 vaccine. TCRdb's copy holds only in-frame clones and misses some; the assay was immunoSEQ multiplex PCR. The sample lists about 210,000 clones; roughly 94% were seen once. Sequenced here: peripheral blood, sampled 28 days after the second dose of the MenACWY control vaccine. Receptors originate from an adult who received the MenACWY meningococcal vaccine as a control. The CDR3 runs from the conserved cysteine through the conserved F or W. D genes are given only for firm matches. Size is omitted from some rows. Given values are once, few, many or a class for expanded clones.

j_gene | d_gene | v_gene | abundance | CDR3nt | CDR3aa
TRBJ1-4 | NA | TRBV6-5 | NA | TGTGCCAGCCGGGGTATTTATAATGAAAAACTGTTTTTT | CASRGIYNEKLFF
TRBJ1-1 | NA | TRBV11-2 | NA | TGTGCCAGCAGCTTAGAAAGGGTCACTGAAGCTTTCTTT | CASSLERVTEAFF
TRBJ1-5 | TRBD1 | TRBV18 | NA | TGTGCCAGCTCACCCAGGGGGGTTGGCAATCAGCCCCAGCATTTT | CASSPRGVGNQPQHF
TRBJ1-5 | NA | TRBV30 | NA | TGTGCCTGGAGTGGTTCAGGGGCCGGCAATCAGCCCCAGCATTTT | CAWSGSGAGNQPQHF
TRBJ1-2 | TRBD1 | TRBV7-8 | once | TGTGCCAGCAGCCTACGGGACAGTTCACCTATTGACTACACCTTC | CASSLRDSSPIDYTF
TRBJ1-2 | NA | TRBV27 | NA | TGTGCCAGCAGTCTGGGCTTTGGCTATGGCTACACCTTC | CASSLGFGYGYTF
TRBJ1-4 | NA | TRBV2 | NA | TGTGCCAGCAGTGAATCTCCAGGGGTAAATGAAAAACTGTTTTTT | CASSESPGVNEKLFF
TRBJ1-2 | NA | TRBV5-1 | NA | TGCGCCAGCCGAGAAGGGGGAGGCTACACCTTC | CASREGGGYTF
TRBJ1-1 | NA | TRBV27 | NA | TGTGCCAGCAGTGCAAGACCTGGGGACACTGAAGCTTTCTTT | CASSARPGDTEAFF
TRBJ2-1 | TRBD2 | TRBV24-1 | NA | TGTGCCACCAGTGATCGAGCGGGAGGCCCGTACAATGAGCAGTTCTTC | CATSDRAGGPYNEQFF
TRBJ1-1 | NA | TRBV11-2 | NA | TGTGCCAGCAGCTCAACAGACAGGACTGAAGCTTTCTTT | CASSSTDRTEAFF
TRBJ2-1 | TRBD1 | TRBV9 | NA | TGTGCCAGCAGCGTAGCCGGACAGGGAAACGGTGAGCAGTTCTTC | CASSVAGQGNGEQFF
TRBJ1-5 | TRBD1 | TRBV6-5 | NA | TGTGCCAGTGGGACAGAGGATAGCAATCAGCCCCAGCATTTT | CASGTEDSNQPQHF
TRBJ1-6 | NA | TRBV5-1 | NA | TGCGCCAGCAGCTTGGCCGTGACAGATAATTCACCCCTCCACTTT | CASSLAVTDNSPLHF
TRBJ2-5 | NA | TRBV7-6 | NA | TGTGCCAGCAGCTTAGTGGTTACTAGTCCGGAGACCCAGTACTTC | CASSLVVTSPETQYF
TRBJ2-4 | TRBD2 | TRBV6-5 | NA | TGTGCCTGTAGCGGGGGATTAGCCAAAAACATTCAGTACTTC | CACSGGLAKNIQYF
TRBJ1-1 | TRBD1 | TRBV7-3 | once | TGTGCCAGCAGCTATTCCGGGACAGCGAACACTGAAGCTTTCTTT | CASSYSGTANTEAFF
TRBJ1-2 | NA | TRBV28 | NA | TGTGCCAGCAGTTTCAGTTCTAACTATGGCTACACCTTC | CASSFSSNYGYTF
TRBJ1-4 | NA | TRBV7-6 | NA | TGTGCCAGCAGCTCACCCGGGACAGAAAAACTGTTTTTT | CASSSPGTEKLFF
TRBJ1-5 | NA | TRBV5-1 | NA | TGCGCCAGCAGCTTGGGGATGGATCAGCCCCAGCATTTT | CASSLGMDQPQHF
TRBJ1-1 | NA | TRBV27 | NA | TGTGCCAGCAGTTTATCTAGTCAGAACACTGAAGCTTTCTTT | CASSLSSQNTEAFF
TRBJ1-6 | TRBD1 | TRBV5-5 | NA | TGTGCCAGCAGCTCCCACCGGGACAGAGTTAATTCACCCCTCCACTTT | CASSSHRDRVNSPLHF
TRBJ1-2 | NA | TRBV12-2 | NA | TGTGCAAGTCGCTTCCGCTCGAACAGAGAAGGCTACACCTTC | CASRFRSNREGYTF
TRBJ2-7 | NA | TRBV5-4 | NA | TGTGCCAGCAGCAGGGGACGGGGCGACTCCTACGAGCAGTACTTC | CASSRGRGDSYEQYF
TRBJ2-7 | TRBD1 | TRBV7-8 | NA | TGTGCCAGCAGCGGCCGACAGGGCCTAGAGCAGTACTTC | CASSGRQGLEQYF
TRBJ1-2 | NA | TRBV6-5 | NA | TGTGCCAGCATATATTCAGGGATTGTGAACTATGGCTACACCTTC | CASIYSGIVNYGYTF
TRBJ1-3 | NA | TRBV19 | NA | TGTGCCACGGCTTGGGGCTCTGGAAACACCATATATTTT | CATAWGSGNTIYF
TRBJ1-4 | NA | TRBV7-9 | NA | TGTGCCAGCAGCCCCAGGGAAGGGTTAGGAGAAAAACTGTTTTTT | CASSPREGLGEKLFF
TRBJ2-7 | TRBD2 | TRBV28 | NA | TGTGCCAGCAGTCCCCCCCCGGGGAGGGGAAGGAGGTCCTACGAGCAGTACTTC | CASSPPPGRGRRSYEQYF
TRBJ1-1 | TRBD1 | TRBV18 | NA | TGTGCCAGCTCGCTCGGACAGGAAATGAACACTGAAGCTTTCTTT | CASSLGQEMNTEAFF
TRBJ2-7 | NA | TRBV27 | NA | TGTGCCAGCAGTCCTCCGGGACTTACGAAGGAGCAGTACTTC | CASSPPGLTKEQYF
TRBJ1-5 | NA | TRBV19 | NA | TGTGCCAGTAGTACATCACAGGGAAGCCAGCCCCAGCATTTT | CASSTSQGSQPQHF
TRBJ2-1 | NA | TRBV7-9 | NA | TGTGCCAGCAGCTTATTCCGCAAAAGCTCCTACAATGAGCAGTTCTTC | CASSLFRKSSYNEQFF
TRBJ2-7 | TRBD1 | TRBV5-1 | once | TGCGCCAGCACAGGGGACAGGGGGCGGAAGGAGCAGTACTTC | CASTGDRGRKEQYF
TRBJ1-1 | TRBD1 | TRBV5-4 | NA | TGTGCCAGCAGCAACCGGGACAGGGACGCTGAAGCTTTCTTT | CASSNRDRDAEAFF
TRBJ2-7 | NA | TRBV18 | NA | TGTGCCAGCTCCCCCAGAAGGGTTAGCTCCTACGAGCAGTACTTC | CASSPRRVSSYEQYF
TRBJ2-7 | TRBD2 | TRBV5-8 | NA | TGTGCCAGCAGCTATAGCGGGCTCAGCTCCTACGAGCAGTACTTC | CASSYSGLSSYEQYF
TRBJ1-5 | NA | TRBV7-9 | NA | TGTGCCAGCAGCTTAGCGGACAGTGGGATAGCGGGCAATCAGCCCCAGCATTTT | CASSLADSGIAGNQPQHF
TRBJ1-1 | NA | TRBV7-8 | NA | TGTGCCAGCAGCAAGTTTTCCGGGACACCGAAGACTGAAGCTTTCTTT | CASSKFSGTPKTEAFF
TRBJ1-5 | TRBD1 | TRBV19 | NA | TGTGCCAGTAGCCCTCGACAGGGGAATCAGCCCCAGCATTTT | CASSPRQGNQPQHF
TRBJ2-7 | NA | TRBV2 | NA | TGTGCCAGCAGCACAGGGTTCTCCTACGAGCAGTACTTC | CASSTGFSYEQYF
TRBJ2-1 | NA | TRBV7-9 | once | TGTGCCAGCAGCCCCGGCTCCGGGGGAAGCTCCTACAATGAGCAGTTCTTC | CASSPGSGGSSYNEQFF
TRBJ2-1 | TRBD1 | TRBV5-5 | NA | TGTGCCAGCAGCTTGGAACAGGGGCAAAACAATGAGCAGTTCTTC | CASSLEQGQNNEQFF
TRBJ1-2 | NA | TRBV9 | NA | TGTGCCAGCAGCGGCTACAGCTCGCAAGGAGTGGCTGGCTACACCTTC | CASSGYSSQGVAGYTF
TRBJ1-5 | NA | TRBV21-1 | NA | TGTGCCAGCAGCAAAGCATATCAGCCCCAGCATTTT | CASSKAYQPQHF
TRBJ2-1 | TRBD2 | TRBV7-2 | few | TGTGCCAGCAGAGACAAGCGGGGGGGCTCGGATGAGCAGTTCTTC | CASRDKRGGSDEQFF
TRBJ2-1 | NA | TRBV6-5 | NA | TGTGCCAGCAGCCCGACAGGTTACAATGAGCAGTTCTTC | CASSPTGYNEQFF
TRBJ2-2 | NA | TRBV3-1/TRBV3-2 | NA | TGTGCCAGCAGCCAAGATGGGAACACCGGGGAGCTGTTTTTT | CASSQDGNTGELFF